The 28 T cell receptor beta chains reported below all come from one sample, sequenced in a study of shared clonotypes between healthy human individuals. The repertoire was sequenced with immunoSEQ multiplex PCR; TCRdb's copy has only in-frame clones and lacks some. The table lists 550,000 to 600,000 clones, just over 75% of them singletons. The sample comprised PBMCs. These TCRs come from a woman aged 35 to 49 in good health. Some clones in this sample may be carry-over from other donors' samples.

CDR3 sequence: CASSFEGRASYEQYF. The DNA of the CDR3 is TGCGCCAGCAGCTTTGAGGGACGAGCCTCCTACGAGCAGTACTTC. The chain couples TRBV5-1 to TRBJ2-7; possibly TRBD1 or TRBD2 for D (5 bases each). Per germline, CDR1 SGHRS and CDR2 YFSETQ. Deletions cut 2 bases from V and 0 bases from J, with 12 bases between. The CDR3 runs to 15 residues.

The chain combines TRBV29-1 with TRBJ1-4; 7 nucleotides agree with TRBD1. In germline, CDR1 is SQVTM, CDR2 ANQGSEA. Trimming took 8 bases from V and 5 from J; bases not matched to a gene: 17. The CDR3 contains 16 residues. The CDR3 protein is CSRVQGVPYSNEKLFF. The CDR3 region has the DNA TGCAGCAGGGTCCAGGGGGTACCTTACTCGAATGAAAAACTGTTTTTT.

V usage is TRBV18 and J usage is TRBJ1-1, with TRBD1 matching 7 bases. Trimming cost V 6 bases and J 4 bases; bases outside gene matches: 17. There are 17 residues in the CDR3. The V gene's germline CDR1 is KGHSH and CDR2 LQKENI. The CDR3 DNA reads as TGTGCCAGCTCTCCGTCCGGGGCGGCGAGGGGGCCCACTGAAGCTTTCTTT. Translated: CASSPSGAARGPTEAFF.

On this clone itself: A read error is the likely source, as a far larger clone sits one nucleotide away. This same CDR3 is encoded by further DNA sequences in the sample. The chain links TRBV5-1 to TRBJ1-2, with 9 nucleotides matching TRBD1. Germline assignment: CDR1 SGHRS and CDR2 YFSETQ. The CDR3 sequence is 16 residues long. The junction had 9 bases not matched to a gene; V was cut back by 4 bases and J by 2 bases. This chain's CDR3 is CASSDLGQGLNYGYTF. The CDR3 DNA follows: TGCGCCAGCAGCGATTTGGGACAGGGATTGAACTATGGCTACACCTTC.

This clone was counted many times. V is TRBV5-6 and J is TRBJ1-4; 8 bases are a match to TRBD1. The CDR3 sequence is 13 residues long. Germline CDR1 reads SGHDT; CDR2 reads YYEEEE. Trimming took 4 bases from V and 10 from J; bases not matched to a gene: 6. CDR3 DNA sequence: TGTGCCAGCAGCCCACAGGGGGTCGGAAAACTGTTTTTT. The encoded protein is CASSPQGVGKLFF.

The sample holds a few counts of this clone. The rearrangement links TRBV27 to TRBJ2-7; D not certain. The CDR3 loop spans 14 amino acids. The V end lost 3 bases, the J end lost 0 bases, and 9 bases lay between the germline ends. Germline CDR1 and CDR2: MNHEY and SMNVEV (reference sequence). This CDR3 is CASSFNMNSYEQYF. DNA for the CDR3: TGTGCCAGCAGTTTTAACATGAACTCCTACGAGCAGTACTTC.

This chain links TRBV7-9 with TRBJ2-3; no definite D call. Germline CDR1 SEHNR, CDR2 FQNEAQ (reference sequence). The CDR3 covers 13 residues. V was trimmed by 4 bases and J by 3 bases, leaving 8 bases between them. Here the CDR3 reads CASSYSGTDTQYF. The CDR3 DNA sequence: TGTGCCAGCAGCTACTCAGGAACAGATACGCAGTATTTT. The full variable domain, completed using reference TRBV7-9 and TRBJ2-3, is DTGVSQNPRHKITKRGQNVTFRCDPISEHNRLYWYRQTLGQGPEFLTYFQNEAQLEKSRLLSDRFSAERPKGSFSTLEIQRTEQGDSAMYLCASSYSGTDTQYFGPGTRLTVL.

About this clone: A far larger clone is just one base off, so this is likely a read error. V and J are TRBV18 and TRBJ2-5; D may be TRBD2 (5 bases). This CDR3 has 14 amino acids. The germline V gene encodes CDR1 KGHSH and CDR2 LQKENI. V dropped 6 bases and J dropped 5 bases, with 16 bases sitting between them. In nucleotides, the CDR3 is TGTGCCAGCTCCCCCGGAGCTAGCCAGGAGACCCAGTACTTC. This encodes CASSPGASQETQYF. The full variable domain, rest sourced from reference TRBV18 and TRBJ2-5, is NAGVMQNPRHLVRRRGQEARLRCSPMKGHSHVYWYRQLPEEGLKFMVYLQKENIIDESGMPKERFSAEFPKEGPSILRIQQVVRGDSAAYFCASSPGASQETQYFGPGTRLLVL.

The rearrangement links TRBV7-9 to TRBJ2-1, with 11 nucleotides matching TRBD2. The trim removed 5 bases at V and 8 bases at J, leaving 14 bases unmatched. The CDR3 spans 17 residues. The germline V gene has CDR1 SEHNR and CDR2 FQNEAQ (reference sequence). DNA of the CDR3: TGTGCCAGCAGCCCCCGTAGCGGGAGGGCCTCCGTCCATGAGCAGTTCTTC. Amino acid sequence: CASSPRSGRASVHEQFF.

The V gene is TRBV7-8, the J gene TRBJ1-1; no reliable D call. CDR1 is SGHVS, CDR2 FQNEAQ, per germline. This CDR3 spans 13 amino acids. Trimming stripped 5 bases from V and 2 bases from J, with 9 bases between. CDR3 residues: CASSPTRNTEAFF. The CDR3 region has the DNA TGTGCCAGCAGCCCGACACGTAACACTGAAGCTTTCTTT.

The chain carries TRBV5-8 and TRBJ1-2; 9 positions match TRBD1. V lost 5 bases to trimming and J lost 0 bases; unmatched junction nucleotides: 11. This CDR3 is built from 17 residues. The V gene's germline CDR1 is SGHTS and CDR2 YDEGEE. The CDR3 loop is CASRTGQGRRANYGYTF. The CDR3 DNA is TGTGCCAGCAGAACGGGACAGGGCCGGCGTGCTAACTATGGCTACACCTTC.

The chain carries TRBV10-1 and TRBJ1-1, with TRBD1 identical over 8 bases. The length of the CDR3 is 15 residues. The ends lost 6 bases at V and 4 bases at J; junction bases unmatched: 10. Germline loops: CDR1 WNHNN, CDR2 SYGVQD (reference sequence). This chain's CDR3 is CASRKPTGASTEAFF. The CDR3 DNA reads TGCGCCAGCAGGAAACCGACAGGGGCGAGCACTGAAGCTTTCTTT.

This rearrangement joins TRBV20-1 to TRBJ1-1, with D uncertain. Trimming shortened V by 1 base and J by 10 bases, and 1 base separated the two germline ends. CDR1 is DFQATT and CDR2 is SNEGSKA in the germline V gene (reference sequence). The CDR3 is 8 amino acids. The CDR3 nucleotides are TGCAGTGCTAGAGGAGCTTTCTTT. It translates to CSARGAFF.

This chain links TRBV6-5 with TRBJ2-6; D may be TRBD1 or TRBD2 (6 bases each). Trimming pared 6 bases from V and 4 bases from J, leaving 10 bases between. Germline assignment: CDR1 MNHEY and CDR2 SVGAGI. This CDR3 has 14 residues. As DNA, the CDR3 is TGTGCCAGCAGCGGGGGCCGAGGGGCCAACGTCCTGACTTTC. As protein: CASSGGRGANVLTF.

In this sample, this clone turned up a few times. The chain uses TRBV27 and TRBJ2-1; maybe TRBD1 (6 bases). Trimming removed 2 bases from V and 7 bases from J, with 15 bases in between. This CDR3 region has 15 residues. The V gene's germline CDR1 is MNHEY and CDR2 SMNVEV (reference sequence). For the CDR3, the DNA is TGTGCCAGCAGTTTAGGGCAGGGGCTCGGGAATGAGCAGTTCTTC. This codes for CASSLGQGLGNEQFF.

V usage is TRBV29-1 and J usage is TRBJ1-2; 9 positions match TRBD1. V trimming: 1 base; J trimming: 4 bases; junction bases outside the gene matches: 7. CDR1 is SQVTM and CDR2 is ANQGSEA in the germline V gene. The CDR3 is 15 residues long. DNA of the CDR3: TGCAGCGTTGAAGGGGACAGGGAGTCCTTCTATGGCTACACCTTC. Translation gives CSVEGDRESFYGYTF.

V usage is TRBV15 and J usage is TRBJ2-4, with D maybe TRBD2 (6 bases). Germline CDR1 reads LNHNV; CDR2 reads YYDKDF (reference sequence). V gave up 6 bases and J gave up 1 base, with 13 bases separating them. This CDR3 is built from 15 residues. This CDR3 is CATRGGGGAKNIQYF. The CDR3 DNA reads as TGTGCCACCAGGGGGGGTGGAGGGGCCAAAAACATTCAGTACTTC.

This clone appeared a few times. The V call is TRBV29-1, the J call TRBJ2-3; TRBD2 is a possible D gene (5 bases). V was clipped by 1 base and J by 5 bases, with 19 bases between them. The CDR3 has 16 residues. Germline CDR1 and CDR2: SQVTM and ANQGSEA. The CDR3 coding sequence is TGCAGCGTTGAAGGTGGAACTAGTAGTGGTGTAGATACGCAGTATTTT. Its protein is CSVEGGTSSGVDTQYF.

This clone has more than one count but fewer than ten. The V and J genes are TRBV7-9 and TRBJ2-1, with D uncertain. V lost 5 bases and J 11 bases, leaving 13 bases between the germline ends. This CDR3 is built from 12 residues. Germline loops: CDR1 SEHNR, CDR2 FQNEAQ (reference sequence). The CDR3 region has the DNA TGTGCCAGCAGCCCCGACGTCCCCAAGCAGTTCTTC. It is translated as CASSPDVPKQFF.

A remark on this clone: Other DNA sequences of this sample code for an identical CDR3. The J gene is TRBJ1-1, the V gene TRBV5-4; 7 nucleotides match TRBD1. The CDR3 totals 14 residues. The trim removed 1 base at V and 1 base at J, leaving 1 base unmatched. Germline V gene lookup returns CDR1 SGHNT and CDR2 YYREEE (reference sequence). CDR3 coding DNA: TGTGCCAGCAGCTTGTGGGACAGGAACACTGAAGCTTTCTTT. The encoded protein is CASSLWDRNTEAFF.

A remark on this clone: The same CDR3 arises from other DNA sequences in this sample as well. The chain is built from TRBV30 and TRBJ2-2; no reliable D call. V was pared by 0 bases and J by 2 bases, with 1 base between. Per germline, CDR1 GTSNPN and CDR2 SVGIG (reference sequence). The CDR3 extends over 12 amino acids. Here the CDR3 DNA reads TGTGCCTGGAGTGTTAACACCGGGGAGCTGTTTTTT. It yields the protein CAWSVNTGELFF.

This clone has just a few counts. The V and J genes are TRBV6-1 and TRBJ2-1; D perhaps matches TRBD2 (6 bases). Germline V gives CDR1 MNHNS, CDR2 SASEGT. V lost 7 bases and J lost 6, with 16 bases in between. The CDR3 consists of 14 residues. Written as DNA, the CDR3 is TGTGCCAGCAAGAGGAGCGGGCACACCAATGAGCAGTTCTTC. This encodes CASKRSGHTNEQFF.

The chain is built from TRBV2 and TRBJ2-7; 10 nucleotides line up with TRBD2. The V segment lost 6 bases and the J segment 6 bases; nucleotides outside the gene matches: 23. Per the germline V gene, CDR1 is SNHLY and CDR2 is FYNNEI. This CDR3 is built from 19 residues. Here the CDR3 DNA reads TGTGCCAGCAGCGCAGCCTTAGGTGGAGCGGGAGGGCCACGTGGCGAGCAGTACTTC. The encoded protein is CASSAALGGAGGPRGEQYF.

The CDR3: CAWRKTGEEGYGYTF. The CDR3 nucleotides are TGTGCCTGGAGGAAAACAGGGGAGGAAGGATATGGCTACACCTTC. The V call is TRBV30, the J call TRBJ1-2; 7 positions match TRBD1. Germline-derived CDR1 and CDR2 are GTSNPN and SVGIG (reference sequence). This CDR3 is 15 amino acids long. After removal of 3 bases from V and 5 bases from J, the junction contained 12 bases not matched to a gene.

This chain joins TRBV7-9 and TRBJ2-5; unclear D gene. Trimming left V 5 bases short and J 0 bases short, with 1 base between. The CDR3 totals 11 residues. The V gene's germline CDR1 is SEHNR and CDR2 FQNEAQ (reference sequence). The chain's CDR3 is CASSNQETQYF. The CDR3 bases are TGTGCCAGCAGCAACCAAGAGACCCAGTACTTC.

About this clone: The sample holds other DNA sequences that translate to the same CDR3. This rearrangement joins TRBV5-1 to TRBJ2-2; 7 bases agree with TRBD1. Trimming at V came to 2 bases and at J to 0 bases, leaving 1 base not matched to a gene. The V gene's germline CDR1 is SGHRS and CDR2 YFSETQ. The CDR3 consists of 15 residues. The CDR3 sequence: CASSLGTANTGELFF. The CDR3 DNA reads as TGCGCCAGCAGCTTAGGGACAGCGAACACCGGGGAGCTGTTTTTT.

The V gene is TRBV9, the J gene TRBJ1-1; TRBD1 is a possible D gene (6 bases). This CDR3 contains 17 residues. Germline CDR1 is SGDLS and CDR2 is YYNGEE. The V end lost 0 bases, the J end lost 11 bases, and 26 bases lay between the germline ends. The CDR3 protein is CASSVETGHRDQAAAFF. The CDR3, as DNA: TGTGCCAGCAGCGTAGAGACAGGCCATCGGGACCAAGCGGCCGCTTTCTTT.

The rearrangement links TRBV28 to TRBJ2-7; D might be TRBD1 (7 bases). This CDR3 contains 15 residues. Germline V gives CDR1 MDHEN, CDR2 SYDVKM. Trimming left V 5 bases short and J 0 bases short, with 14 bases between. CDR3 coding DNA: TGTGCCAGCAGTGCTCCCAGGGGGGTCTCCTACGAGCAGTACTTC. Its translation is CASSAPRGVSYEQYF.